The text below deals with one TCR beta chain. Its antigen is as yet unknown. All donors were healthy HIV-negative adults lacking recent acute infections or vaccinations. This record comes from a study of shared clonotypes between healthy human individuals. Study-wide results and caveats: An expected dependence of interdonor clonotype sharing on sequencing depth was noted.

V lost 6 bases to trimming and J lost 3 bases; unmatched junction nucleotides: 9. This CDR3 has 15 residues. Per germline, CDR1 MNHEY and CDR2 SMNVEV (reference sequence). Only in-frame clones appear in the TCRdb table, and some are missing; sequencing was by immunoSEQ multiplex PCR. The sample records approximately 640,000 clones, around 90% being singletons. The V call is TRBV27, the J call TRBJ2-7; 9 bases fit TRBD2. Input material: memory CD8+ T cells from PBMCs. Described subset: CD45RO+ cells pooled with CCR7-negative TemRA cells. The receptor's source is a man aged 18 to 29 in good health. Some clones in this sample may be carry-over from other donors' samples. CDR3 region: CASSRGLAPGYEQYF. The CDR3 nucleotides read TGTGCCAGCAGCCGTGGACTAGCGCCGGGCTACGAGCAGTACTTC.